The next 25 T cell receptor beta chains were all read from a single sample in a study of cytomegalovirus exposure and HLA in healthy donors (dated by TCRdb to 2017 to 2019). Receptors were amplified or captured by the immunoSEQ multiplex PCR assay. The source is immuneACCESS, and TCRdb retained only in-frame sequences with V and J called. Part of the clones is not carried over; for the studies checked, unresolved V genes explain less than half of this, and the remainder is unexplained. The sample data list over 85,000 clones, and around nine tenths of these were observed just once. 1.5% to 2% of the sample goes to the ten largest clones. Sequenced sample: PBMCs. The receptor source for this set is a woman between 18 and 30 years old in good health and CMV-seronegative.

The rearrangement uses TRBV2 and TRBJ2-1; possible D gene TRBD1, 6 bases. This CDR3 has 14 residues. V lost 10 bases and J 7 bases, leaving 20 bases between the germline ends. Germline V gives CDR1 SNHLY, CDR2 FYNNEI. CDR3 in DNA: TGTGCCACCAACAGGGCAGGGATGATGAATGAGCAGTTCTTC. Encoded protein: CATNRAGMMNEQFF.

The CDR3 nucleotides are TGTGCCAGCAGTTTAGATGGGAGCTCCTACAATGAGCAGTTCTTC. This encodes CASSLDGSSYNEQFF. This chain joins TRBV27 and TRBJ2-1, with D possibly being TRBD2 (5 bases). Per germline, CDR1 MNHEY and CDR2 SMNVEV (reference sequence). CDR3 length: 15 amino acids. Trimming took 2 bases from V and 0 from J, leaving 8 bases between them.

The V and J genes are TRBV19 and TRBJ2-2; 9 positions match TRBD1. J was trimmed by 0 bases and V by 8 bases; bases with no gene match: 1. This CDR3 spans 14 amino acids. The V gene's germline CDR1 is LNHDA and CDR2 SQIVND (reference sequence). This chain's CDR3 is CASWTGANTGELFF. In nucleotides, the CDR3 is TGTGCCAGTTGGACAGGGGCGAACACCGGGGAGCTGTTTTTT.

As for this clone: Additional DNA sequences in this sample encode the identical CDR3. CDR3 sequence reads: CASSQDSGYEQYF. DNA of the CDR3: TGCGCCAGCAGCCAAGACTCAGGCTACGAGCAGTACTTC. This chain joins TRBV4-1 and TRBJ2-7; D remains unclear. With 0 bases removed from V and 3 bases from J, the gap between germline ends came to 6 bases. CDR1 and CDR2 from the germline V gene are MGHRA and YSYEKL. The CDR3 consists of 13 residues.

The chain employs TRBV27 and TRBJ2-5, with no clear D. Trimming stripped 3 bases from V and 2 bases from J, with 10 bases between. This CDR3 comprises 14 residues. Germline V gene data show CDR1 as MNHEY and CDR2 as SMNVEV (reference sequence). CDR3: CASSFGGIQETQYF. The CDR3 DNA is TGTGCCAGCAGTTTTGGCGGAATACAAGAGACCCAGTACTTC.

CDR3 amino acids: CASSHHTSDRDTQYF. The CDR3 nucleotides read TGCGCCAGCAGCCACCACACTAGCGACCGAGATACGCAGTATTTT. This chain joins TRBV4-1 and TRBJ2-3; 7 nucleotides line up with TRBD2. Unmatched junction bases numbered 8, after V lost 3 bases and J lost 5 bases. Germline lookup yields CDR1 MGHRA and CDR2 YSYEKL. The CDR3 covers 15 residues.

The CDR3 nucleotides read TGTGCCAGCAGCCCCGGCGCCGGACAGACAGCACTAAGAGGACACGAGCAGTACTTC. This gives the protein CASSPGAGQTALRGHEQYF. V is TRBV4-2 and J is TRBJ2-7, with D perhaps matching TRBD1 (6 bases). CDR3 length: 19 amino acids. The V gene lost 4 bases and the J gene lost 5 bases, with 30 bases spanning the gap. Per the germline V gene, CDR1 is LGHNA and CDR2 is YNFKEQ.

This clone has only a few counts. The chain is built from TRBV4-1 and TRBJ2-7; weak D call: TRBD1 (7 bases). The ends were cut back, 0 bases at V and 1 base at J, with 10 bases in the middle. The germline CDR1 and CDR2 sequences are MGHRA and YSYEKL. The CDR3 loop spans 15 amino acids. CDR3 region: CASSQETGRSYEQYF. CDR3 DNA: TGCGCCAGCAGCCAAGAGACAGGGAGGTCCTACGAGCAGTACTTC.

V gene TRBV5-4 combines with J gene TRBJ2-3; D ambiguous. Trimming took 7 bases from V and 0 from J, leaving 9 bases between them. The germline V gene encodes CDR1 SGHNT and CDR2 YYREEE (reference sequence). There are 13 residues in the CDR3. DNA for the CDR3: TGTGCCAGCCTCGACGGGAGCACAGATACGCAGTATTTT. It translates to CASLDGSTDTQYF.

The chain recombines TRBV9 with TRBJ1-1; D unclear. The germline V and J ends were trimmed by 4 bases and 4 bases, with 14 bases remaining between them. The germline CDR1 and CDR2 sequences are SGDLS and YYNGEE. CDR3 size: 14 residues. The CDR3 sequence is CASSQGPGGTEAFF. CDR3 nucleotide sequence: TGTGCCAGCAGCCAAGGGCCGGGAGGCACTGAAGCTTTCTTT. The full variable domain, in which reference TRBV9 and TRBJ1-1 provide the parts outside the CDR3, is DSGVTQTPKHLITATGQRVTLRCSPRSGDLSVYWYQQSLDQGLQFLIQYYNGEERAKGNILERFSAQQFPDLHSELNLSSLELGDSALYFCASSQGPGGTEAFFGQGTRLTVV.

The chain has TRBV5-3 and TRBJ1-2; D might be TRBD1 (6 bases). TRBV5-3 is treated as an ORF (open reading frame) with a function not yet certain. The CDR3 is made up of 12 amino acids. V was shortened by 6 bases and J by 7 bases, with 13 bases between the two germline ends. In nucleotides, the CDR3 is TGTGCCAGAATCCTCGACAGGTCTGGCTACACCTTC. Its protein product is CARILDRSGYTF.

The chain uses TRBV30 and TRBJ2-5; 9 bases are shared with TRBD2. The CDR3 has 15 residues. Germline-derived CDR1 and CDR2 are GTSNPN and SVGIG (reference sequence). J gave up 3 bases and V 2 bases, and 7 bases lay outside the gene matches. This CDR3 reads CAWSPGVAGEETQYF. The CDR3, as DNA: TGTGCCTGGAGTCCGGGGGTAGCGGGAGAAGAGACCCAGTACTTC.

V is TRBV5-1 and J is TRBJ2-7; 9 bases are shared with TRBD1. From germline, CDR1 is SGHRS and CDR2 YFSETQ. Trimming cost V 4 bases and J 5 bases; bases outside gene matches: 10. This CDR3 has 15 residues. In DNA, the CDR3 is TGCGCCAGCAGCACCGACAGGGGGTTCGGGGACGAGCAGTACTTC. It codes for CASSTDRGFGDEQYF.

This sequence joins TRBV6-6 and TRBJ2-3; D not certain. Deletions cut 5 bases from V and 1 base from J, with 16 bases between. Germline V lookup: CDR1 MNHNY, CDR2 SVGAGI (reference sequence). CDR3 size: 16 residues. The CDR3: CASSTTTRTRTDTQYF. The CDR3 nucleotides are TGTGCCAGCAGTACTACGACCCGAACACGCACAGATACGCAGTATTTT.

To note about this clone: The junction and the germline gene differ at one end; a read error may be behind it. The gene calls are TRBV7-7 and TRBJ2-1; 7 bases are shared with TRBD2. This CDR3 comprises 16 residues. Per germline, CDR1 SSHAT and CDR2 FNYEAQ (reference sequence). The CDR3 bases are TGTGCTAGCAGCCTCCAACTAGCGCGGCTCGGGAATGAGCAGTTCTTC. It yields the protein CASSLQLARLGNEQFF.

The chain couples TRBV5-1 to TRBJ1-1, with TRBD1 as a possible D gene (5 bases). This CDR3 has 15 residues. CDR1 and CDR2 from the germline V gene are SGHRS and YFSETQ. V was shortened by 1 base and J by 4 bases, with 14 bases between the two germline ends. This CDR3 is CASSLHSRGTTEAFF. The CDR3 nucleotides are TGCGCCAGCAGCTTGCACTCGCGGGGGACCACTGAAGCTTTCTTT.

CDR3 sequence: CASSAYRDSYEQYF. As DNA, the CDR3 is TGTGCCAGCAGCGCGTACAGGGACTCCTACGAGCAGTACTTC. The chain employs TRBV9 and TRBJ2-7; D is perhaps TRBD1 (6 bases). This CDR3 contains 14 residues. With 3 bases removed from V and 0 bases from J, the gap between germline ends came to 10 bases. The V gene's germline CDR1 is SGDLS and CDR2 YYNGEE.

The chain couples TRBV19 to TRBJ1-4, with D unclear. Trimming took 6 bases from V and 5 from J, leaving 13 bases between them. CDR3 length: 14 residues. Germline values: CDR1 LNHDA, CDR2 SQIVND (reference sequence). CDR3 residues: CASSRRAENEKLFF. The CDR3 region has the DNA TGTGCCAGTAGCCGCCGTGCGGAAAATGAAAAACTGTTTTTT. The whole variable domain, filled in from reference TRBV19 and TRBJ1-4, reads DGGITQSPKYLFRKEGQNVTLSCEQNLNHDAMYWYRQDPGQGLRLIYYSQIVNDFQKGDIAEGYSVSREKKESFPLTVTSAQKNPTAFYLCASSRRAENEKLFFGSGTQLSVL.

The rearrangement uses TRBV6-5 and TRBJ1-2; the D is unclear. This CDR3 contains 12 residues. With 6 bases removed from V and 8 bases from J, the gap between germline ends came to 13 bases. Germline CDR1 MNHEY, CDR2 SVGAGI. CDR3 nucleotide sequence: TGTGCCAGCAGAGCCTGGACTGCAGGCTACACCTTC. Translating gives CASRAWTAGYTF.

This clone was detected once. This chain uses TRBV10-3 with TRBJ1-1; a weak D match, TRBD1 (5 bases). V lost 3 bases, J lost 3 bases, and 8 bases lay in between. The CDR3 is 13 amino acids. Germline-derived CDR1 and CDR2 are ENHRY and SYGVKD. Here the CDR3 DNA reads TGTGCCATCAGTGATTTAGGGGACACTGAAGCTTTCTTT. Protein sequence: CAISDLGDTEAFF.

The chain uses TRBV30 and TRBJ1-5; 7 bases are a match to TRBD1. CDR3 length: 15 amino acids. Germline CDR1 reads GTSNPN; CDR2 reads SVGIG (reference sequence). The junction had 11 bases not matched to a gene; V was cut back by 2 bases and J by 7 bases. Here the CDR3 DNA reads TGTGCCTGGAGTTGGGGGACAGACGGAAGGCAGCCCCAGCATTTT. Translated, it gives CAWSWGTDGRQPQHF.

J is TRBJ2-3 and V is TRBV4-1; no firm D call. Per the germline V gene, CDR1 is MGHRA and CDR2 is YSYEKL. Trimming cost V 2 bases and J 0 bases, with 12 bases left between them. The CDR3 runs 16 residues. For the CDR3, the DNA is TGCGCCAGCAGCCAAATCAACCTAGTCAGCACAGATACGCAGTATTTT. This gives the protein CASSQINLVSTDTQYF.

The chain recombines TRBV5-1 with TRBJ2-1; weak D call: TRBD1 (6 bases). The ends were cut back, 2 bases at V and 8 bases at J, with 17 bases in the middle. This CDR3 spans 15 amino acids. The V gene's germline CDR1 is SGHRS and CDR2 YFSETQ. The CDR3 spells CASSLSTGKHHEQFF. As DNA, the CDR3 is TGCGCCAGCAGCTTATCAACAGGGAAGCACCATGAGCAGTTCTTC. Full variable domain (rest looked up from reference TRBV5-1 and TRBJ2-1): KAGVTQTPRYLIKTRGQQVTLSCSPISGHRSVSWYQQTPGQGLQFLFEYFSETQRNKGNFPGRFSGRQFSNSRSEMNVSTLELGDSALYLCASSLSTGKHHEQFFGPGTRLTVL.

This chain uses TRBV19 with TRBJ1-1, with D tentatively TRBD1 (6 bases). This CDR3 spans 12 amino acids. Looked up from germline, CDR1 is LNHDA and CDR2 is SQIVND (reference sequence). Trimming took 7 bases from V and 3 from J, leaving 9 bases between them. The CDR3 DNA follows: TGTGCCAGTACACAGGGCTACACTGAAGCTTTCTTT. This translates into CASTQGYTEAFF.

The chain couples TRBV6-6 to TRBJ2-7; 7 bases map to TRBD1. CDR1 and CDR2 from the germline V gene are MNHNY and SVGAGI (reference sequence). Germline trimming cut 4 bases from V and 4 bases from J; bases unmatched to any gene: 4. The CDR3 spans 13 residues. CDR3 protein: CASSWDSLYEQYF. CDR3 DNA sequence: TGTGCCAGCAGTTGGGACAGTTTATACGAGCAGTACTTC.